The 3 T cell receptor beta chains below come from one sample, sequenced in a study of T cell clones after liver transplantation. Sequencing used immunoSEQ multiplex PCR; TCRdb keeps in-frame clones, though not all of them. Among roughly 97,000 clones listed, 82% were seen once. The material sequenced was CD4+ T cells from blood, taken before liver transplant. All receptors derive from a human donor who received a liver transplant.

This clone was seen just once. J is TRBJ2-1 and V is TRBV5-1; 11 bases line up with TRBD2. This CDR3 has 18 amino acids. Germline V gene lookup returns CDR1 SGHRS and CDR2 YFSETQ. Losses at the gene ends were 4 bases for V and 1 base for J; bases not matched to a gene: 10. The CDR3 reads CASSGRLAGGLSYNEQFF. CDR3 nucleotide sequence: TGCGCCAGCAGCGGGCGGCTAGCGGGAGGTTTGTCCTACAATGAGCAGTTCTTC.

The chain joins TRBV14 to TRBJ2-6, with D hard to call. CDR3 length: 15 amino acids. Germline values: CDR1 SGHDN, CDR2 FVKESK. The germline V and J ends were trimmed by 1 base and 3 bases, with 7 bases remaining between them. This chain's CDR3 is CASSQGGFGANVLTF. The CDR3 DNA sequence: TGTGCCAGCAGCCAAGGAGGATTTGGGGCCAACGTCCTGACTTTC.

The gene calls are TRBV21-1 and TRBJ1-1; whether TRBD1, the table's D call, matches the DNA was not checked. TRBV21-1 is an annotated pseudogene. The CDR3 extends over 12 amino acids. CDR3 nucleotide sequence: TGTGCCAAGACAGGGGGCAACACTGAAGCTTTCTTT. Translated, it gives CAKTGGNTEAFF.